This T cell receptor (beta chain) was documented in a study of control samples from healthy donors and cancer patients. This clone appeared a single time. Generated by immunoSEQ multiplex PCR, the TCRdb table keeps only in-frame clones and is missing some. The table shows roughly 170,000 clones, with 80% to 95% occurring only once. V lost 3 bases to trimming and J lost 7 bases, with 12 bases between them. The CDR3 spans 13 residues. Germline CDR1 and CDR2: KGHSH and LQKENI. Specimen: blood. This TCR derives from a man younger than 35 in good health. This chain joins TRBV18 and TRBJ1-2; D is unclear. The CDR3 region is CASSPPTNSGYTF. As DNA, the CDR3 is TGTGCCAGCTCACCGCCAACAAATTCTGGCTACACCTTC.